This record looks at one T cell receptor (beta chain) sequence and its context. Study processing details: Reference gene primers were amplified, and this amplification served to estimate nucleated cell counts. The data were produced by immunoSEQ multiplex PCR, yet TCRdb's version contains in-frame clones alone and is incomplete. D and trimming come from the DNA, and the V and J calls and clone size come from that table. The sample contains about 150,000 clones, just over 90% of which appear only once. V dropped 2 bases and J dropped 4 bases, with 11 bases sitting between them. The germline V gene has CDR1 MNHEY and CDR2 SMNVEV (reference sequence). The CDR3 has 14 residues. The record originates from a study of blood T cell repertoires in COVID-19. Study-wide context: Material from acute and convalescent COVID-19 was sourced from the United States, Italy and Spain.

The Seattle site enrolled patients during active infection and followed them longitudinally. The V and J genes are TRBV27 and TRBJ2-5; D is unresolved. The receptor was isolated from a man aged 18 to 29 with COVID-19, enrolled during active disease. Sequenced material: peripheral blood. This CDR3 reads CASSLQRSRETQYF. The DNA of the CDR3 is TGTGCCAGCAGTTTACAGAGGTCCAGAGAGACCCAGTACTTC.